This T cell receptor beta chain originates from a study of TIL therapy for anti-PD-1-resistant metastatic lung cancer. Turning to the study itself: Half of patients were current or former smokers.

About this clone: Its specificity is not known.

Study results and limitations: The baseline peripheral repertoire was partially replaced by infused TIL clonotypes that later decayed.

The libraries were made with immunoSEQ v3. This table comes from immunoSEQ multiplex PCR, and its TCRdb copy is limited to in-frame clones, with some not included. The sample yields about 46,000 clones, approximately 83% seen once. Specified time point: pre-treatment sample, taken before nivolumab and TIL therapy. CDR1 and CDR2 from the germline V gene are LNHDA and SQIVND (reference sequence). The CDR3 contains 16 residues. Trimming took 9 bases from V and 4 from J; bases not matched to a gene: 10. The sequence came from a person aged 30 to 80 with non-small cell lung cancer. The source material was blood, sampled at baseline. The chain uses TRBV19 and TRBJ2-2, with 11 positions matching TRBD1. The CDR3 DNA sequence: TGTGCCAGCCACCCGGGCGGGACAGGGGGCACCGGGGAGCTGTTTTTT. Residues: CASHPGGTGGTGELFF.